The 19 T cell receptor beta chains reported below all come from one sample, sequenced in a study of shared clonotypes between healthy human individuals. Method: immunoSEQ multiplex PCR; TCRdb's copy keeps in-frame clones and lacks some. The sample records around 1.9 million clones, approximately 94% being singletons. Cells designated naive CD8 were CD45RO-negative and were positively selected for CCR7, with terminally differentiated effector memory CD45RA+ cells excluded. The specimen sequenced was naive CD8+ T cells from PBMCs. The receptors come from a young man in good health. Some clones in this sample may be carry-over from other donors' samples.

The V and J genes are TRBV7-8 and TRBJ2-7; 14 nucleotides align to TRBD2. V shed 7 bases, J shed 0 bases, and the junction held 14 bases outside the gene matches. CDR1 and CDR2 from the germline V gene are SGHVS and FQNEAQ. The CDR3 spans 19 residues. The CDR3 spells CASNPVPTSGRGVSYEQYF. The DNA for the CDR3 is TGTGCCAGCAACCCCGTCCCGACTAGCGGGAGGGGAGTCTCCTACGAGCAGTACTTC.

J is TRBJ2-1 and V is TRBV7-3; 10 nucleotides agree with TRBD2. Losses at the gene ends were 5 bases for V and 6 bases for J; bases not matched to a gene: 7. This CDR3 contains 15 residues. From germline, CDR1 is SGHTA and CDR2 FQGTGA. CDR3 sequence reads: CASSPAGLALNEQFF. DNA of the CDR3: TGTGCCAGCAGCCCGGCGGGACTAGCGCTCAATGAGCAGTTCTTC.

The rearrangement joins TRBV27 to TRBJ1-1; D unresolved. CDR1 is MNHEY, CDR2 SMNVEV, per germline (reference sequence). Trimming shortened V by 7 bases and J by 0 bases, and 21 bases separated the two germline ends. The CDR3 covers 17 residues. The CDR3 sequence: CASNPRLAGPMNTEAFF. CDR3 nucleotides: TGTGCCAGCAATCCCCGTTTAGCAGGACCCATGAACACTGAAGCTTTCTTT.

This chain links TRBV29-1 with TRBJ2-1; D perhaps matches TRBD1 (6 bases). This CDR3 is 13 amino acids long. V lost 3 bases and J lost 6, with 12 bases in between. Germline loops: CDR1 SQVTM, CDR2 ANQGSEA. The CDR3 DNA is TGCAGCGTTGACTTCGGGACAACCAATGAGCAGTTCTTC. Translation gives CSVDFGTTNEQFF.

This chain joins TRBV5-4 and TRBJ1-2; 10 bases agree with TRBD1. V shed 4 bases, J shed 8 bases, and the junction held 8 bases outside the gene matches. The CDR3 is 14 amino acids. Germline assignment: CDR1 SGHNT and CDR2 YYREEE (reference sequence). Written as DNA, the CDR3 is TGTGCCAGCAGCAGCCCCGGGACAGGGGACGGCTACACCTTC. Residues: CASSSPGTGDGYTF.

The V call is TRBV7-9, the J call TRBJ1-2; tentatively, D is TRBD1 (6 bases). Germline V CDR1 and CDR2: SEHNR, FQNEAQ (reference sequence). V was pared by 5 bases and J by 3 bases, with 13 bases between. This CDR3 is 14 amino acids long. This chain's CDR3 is CASSQTGNDYGYTF. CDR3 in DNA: TGTGCCAGCAGCCAGACAGGAAACGACTATGGCTACACCTTC.

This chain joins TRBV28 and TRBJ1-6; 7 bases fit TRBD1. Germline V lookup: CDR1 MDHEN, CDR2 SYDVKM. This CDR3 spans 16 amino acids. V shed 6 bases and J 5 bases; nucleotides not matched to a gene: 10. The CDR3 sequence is CASRFLQGRDNSPLHF. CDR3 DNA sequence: TGTGCCAGCAGGTTCTTACAGGGGAGGGATAATTCACCCCTCCACTTT.

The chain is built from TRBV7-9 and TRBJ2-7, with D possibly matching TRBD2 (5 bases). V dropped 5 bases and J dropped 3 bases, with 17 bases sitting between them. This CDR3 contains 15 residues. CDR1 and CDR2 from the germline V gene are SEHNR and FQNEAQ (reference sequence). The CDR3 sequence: CASSPSEGEVYEQYF. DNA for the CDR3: TGTGCCAGCAGCCCATCCGAGGGAGAGGTCTACGAGCAGTACTTC. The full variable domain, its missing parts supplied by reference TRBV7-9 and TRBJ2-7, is DTGVSQNPRHKITKRGQNVTFRCDPISEHNRLYWYRQTLGQGPEFLTYFQNEAQLEKSRLLSDRFSAERPKGSFSTLEIQRTEQGDSAMYLCASSPSEGEVYEQYFGPGTRLTVT.

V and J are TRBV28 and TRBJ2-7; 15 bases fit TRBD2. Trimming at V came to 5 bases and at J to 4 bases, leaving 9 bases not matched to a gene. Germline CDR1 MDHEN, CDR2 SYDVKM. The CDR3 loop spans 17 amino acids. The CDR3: CASSPGTSGRIAYEQYF. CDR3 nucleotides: TGTGCCAGCAGTCCCGGGACTAGCGGGAGGATCGCGTACGAGCAGTACTTC. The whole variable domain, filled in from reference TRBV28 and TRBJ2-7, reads DVKVTQSSRYLVKRTGEKVFLECVQDMDHENMFWYRQDPGLGLRLIYFSYDVKMKEKGDIPEGYSVSREKKERFSLILESASTNQTSMYLCASSPGTSGRIAYEQYFGPGTRLTVT.

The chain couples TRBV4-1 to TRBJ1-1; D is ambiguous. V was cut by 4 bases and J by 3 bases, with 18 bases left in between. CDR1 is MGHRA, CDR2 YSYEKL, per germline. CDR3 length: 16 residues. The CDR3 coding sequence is TGCGCCAGCAGCCTCGTAAGGGTCGGCGGGGACACTGAAGCTTTCTTT. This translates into CASSLVRVGGDTEAFF.

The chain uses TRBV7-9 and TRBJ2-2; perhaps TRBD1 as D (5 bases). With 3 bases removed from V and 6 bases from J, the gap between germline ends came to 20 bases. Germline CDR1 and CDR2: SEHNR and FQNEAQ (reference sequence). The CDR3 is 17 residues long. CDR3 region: CASSFLKTAPLPGELFF. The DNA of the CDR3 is TGTGCCAGCAGCTTTCTTAAGACAGCTCCCCTGCCCGGGGAGCTGTTTTTT. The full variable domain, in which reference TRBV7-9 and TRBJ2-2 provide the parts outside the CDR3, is DTGVSQNPRHKITKRGQNVTFRCDPISEHNRLYWYRQTLGQGPEFLTYFQNEAQLEKSRLLSDRFSAERPKGSFSTLEIQRTEQGDSAMYLCASSFLKTAPLPGELFFGEGSRLTVL.

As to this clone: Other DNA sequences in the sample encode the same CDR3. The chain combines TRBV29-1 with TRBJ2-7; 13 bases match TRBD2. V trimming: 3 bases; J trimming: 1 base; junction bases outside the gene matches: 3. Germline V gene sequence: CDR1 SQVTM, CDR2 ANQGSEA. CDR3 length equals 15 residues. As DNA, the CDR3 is TGCAGCGTTGAGGGACTAGCGGGGAGTTCCTACGAGCAGTACTTC. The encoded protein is CSVEGLAGSSYEQYF.

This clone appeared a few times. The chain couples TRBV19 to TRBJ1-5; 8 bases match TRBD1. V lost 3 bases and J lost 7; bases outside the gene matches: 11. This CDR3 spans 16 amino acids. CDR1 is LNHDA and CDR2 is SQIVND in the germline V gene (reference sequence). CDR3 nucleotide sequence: TGTGCCAGTAGTATCCGCGACAGGGGATTCACCCAGCCCCAGCATTTT. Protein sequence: CASSIRDRGFTQPQHF.

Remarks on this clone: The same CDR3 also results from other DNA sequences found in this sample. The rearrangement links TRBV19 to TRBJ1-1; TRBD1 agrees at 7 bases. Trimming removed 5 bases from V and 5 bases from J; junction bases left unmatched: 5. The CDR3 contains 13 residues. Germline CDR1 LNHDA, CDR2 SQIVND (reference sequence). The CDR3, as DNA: TGTGCCAGTAGTCGAGGGGGCGGAACTGAAGCTTTCTTT. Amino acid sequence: CASSRGGGTEAFF.

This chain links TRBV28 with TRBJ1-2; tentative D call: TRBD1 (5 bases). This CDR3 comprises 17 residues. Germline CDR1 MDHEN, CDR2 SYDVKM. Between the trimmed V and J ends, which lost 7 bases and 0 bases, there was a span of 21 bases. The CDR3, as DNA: TGTGCCAGCATTCCCGGGGCAGGAAGACATGCTAACTATGGCTACACCTTC. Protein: CASIPGAGRHANYGYTF.

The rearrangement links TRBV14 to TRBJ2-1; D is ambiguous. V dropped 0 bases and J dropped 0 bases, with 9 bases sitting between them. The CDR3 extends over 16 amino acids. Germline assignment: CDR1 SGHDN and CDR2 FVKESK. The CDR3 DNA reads TGTGCCAGCAGCCAAGATCTCCCCGGCTCCTACAATGAGCAGTTCTTC. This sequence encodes CASSQDLPGSYNEQFF.

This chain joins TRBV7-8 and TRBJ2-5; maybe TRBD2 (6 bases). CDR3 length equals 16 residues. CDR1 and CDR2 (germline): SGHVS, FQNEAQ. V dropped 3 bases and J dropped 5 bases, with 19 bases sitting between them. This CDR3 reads CASSFLYRGSAETQYF. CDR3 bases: TGTGCCAGCAGCTTTTTGTATCGGGGGAGTGCCGAGACCCAGTACTTC.

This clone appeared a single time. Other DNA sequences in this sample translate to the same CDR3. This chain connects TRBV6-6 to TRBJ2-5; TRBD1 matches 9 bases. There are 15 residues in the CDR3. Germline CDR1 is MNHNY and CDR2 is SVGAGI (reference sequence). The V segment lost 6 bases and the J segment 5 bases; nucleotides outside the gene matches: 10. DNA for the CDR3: TGTGCCAGCAGCCCCGGACAGGGGTACGTGGAGACCCAGTACTTC. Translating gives CASSPGQGYVETQYF.

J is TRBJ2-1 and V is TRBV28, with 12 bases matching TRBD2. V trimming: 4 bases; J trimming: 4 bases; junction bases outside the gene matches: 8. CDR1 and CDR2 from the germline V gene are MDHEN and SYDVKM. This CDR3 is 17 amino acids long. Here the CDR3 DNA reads TGTGCCAGCAGTTCCGGACTAGCGGGACGAAATTACAATGAGCAGTTCTTC. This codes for CASSSGLAGRNYNEQFF.